This T cell receptor beta chain derives from a study of OX40 agonist ivuxolimab in advanced cancers. Study background: Patients received ivuxolimab, an agonistic anti-OX40 (CD134) antibody. Prior therapy, whether anti-PD-1, anti-PD-L1 or anti-CTLA-4, was allowed, and 35% to 40% had some. Findings and limits, study-wide: Expanded clones tended on average to be more numerous among CD8+ T cells than CD4+.

Libraries were prepared by immunoSEQ multiplex PCR; TCRdb keeps only in-frame clonotypes and omits some of them. The sample consists of tens of thousands of clones, around 94% of them appearing once. Trimming took off 2 bases at V and 6 bases at J, with 10 bases between the two ends. This CDR3 is built from 13 residues. The germline V gene has CDR1 MRHNA and CDR2 SNTAGT. As to this clone: Its antigen is unknown.

The sample consisted of CD4+ or CD8+ T cells sorted from blood, taken in a trial of the OX40 agonist ivuxolimab. The gene calls are TRBV6-4 and TRBJ1-2; no clear D. This receptor was identified in an adult with an advanced solid tumor such as melanoma, head and neck, liver or kidney cancer. The CDR3 loop reads CASSDGVSDGYTF. The DNA of the CDR3 is TGTGCCAGCAGTGACGGCGTATCGGATGGCTACACCTTC.